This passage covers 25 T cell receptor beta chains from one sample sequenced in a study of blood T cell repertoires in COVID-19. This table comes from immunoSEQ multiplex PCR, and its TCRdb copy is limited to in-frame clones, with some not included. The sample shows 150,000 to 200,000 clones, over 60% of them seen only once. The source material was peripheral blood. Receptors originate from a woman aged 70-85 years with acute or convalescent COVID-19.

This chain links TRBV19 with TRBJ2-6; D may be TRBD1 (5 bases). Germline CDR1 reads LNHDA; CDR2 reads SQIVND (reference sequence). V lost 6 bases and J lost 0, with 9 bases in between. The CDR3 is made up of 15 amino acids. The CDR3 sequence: CASRGQSSGANVLTF. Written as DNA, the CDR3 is TGTGCCAGTAGGGGGCAAAGCTCTGGGGCCAACGTCCTGACTTTC.

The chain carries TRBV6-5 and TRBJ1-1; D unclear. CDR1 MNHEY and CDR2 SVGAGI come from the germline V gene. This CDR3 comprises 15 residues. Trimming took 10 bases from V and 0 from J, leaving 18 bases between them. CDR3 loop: CATQFSSILNTEAFF. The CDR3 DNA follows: TGTGCCACACAGTTTTCTTCGATCCTGAACACTGAAGCTTTCTTT.

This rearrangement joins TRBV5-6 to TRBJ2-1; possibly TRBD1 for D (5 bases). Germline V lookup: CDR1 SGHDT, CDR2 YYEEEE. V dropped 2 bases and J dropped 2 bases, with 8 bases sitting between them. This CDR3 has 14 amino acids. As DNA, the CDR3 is TGTGCCAGCAGCTTTAACAGGCCCTACAATGAGCAGTTCTTC. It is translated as CASSFNRPYNEQFF.

The CDR3 region has the DNA TGTGCCAGCAGCTTAACGTCTTTAGGCAGGCTGAACACTGAAGCTTTCTTT. Translating gives CASSLTSLGRLNTEAFF. The J gene is TRBJ1-1, the V gene TRBV13, with D unresolved. The CDR3 runs to 17 residues. Germline V gene sequence: CDR1 PRHDT, CDR2 FYEKMQ (reference sequence). The V end was cut by 2 bases, the J end by 0 bases, with 16 bases between.

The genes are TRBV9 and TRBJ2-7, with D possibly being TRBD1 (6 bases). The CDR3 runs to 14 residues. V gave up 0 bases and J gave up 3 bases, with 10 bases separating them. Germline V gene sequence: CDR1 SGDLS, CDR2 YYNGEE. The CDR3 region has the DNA TGTGCCAGCAGCGTAGCAGGGGATGGCTACGAGCAGTACTTC. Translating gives CASSVAGDGYEQYF.

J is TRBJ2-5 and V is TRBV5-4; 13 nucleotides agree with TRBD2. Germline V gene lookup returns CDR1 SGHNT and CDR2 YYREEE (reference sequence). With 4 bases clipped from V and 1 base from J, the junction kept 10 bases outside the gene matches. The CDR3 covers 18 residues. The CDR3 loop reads CASSPPGLAGLVQETQYF. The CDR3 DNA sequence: TGTGCCAGCAGCCCACCGGGACTAGCGGGATTGGTCCAAGAGACCCAGTACTTC.

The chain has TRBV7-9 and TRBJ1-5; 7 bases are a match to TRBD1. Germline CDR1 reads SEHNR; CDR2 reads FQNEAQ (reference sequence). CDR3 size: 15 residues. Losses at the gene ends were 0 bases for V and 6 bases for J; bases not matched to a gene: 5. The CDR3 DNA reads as TGTGCCAGCAGCTTAGCGCAGGGGGACGGTCAGCCCCAGCATTTT. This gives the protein CASSLAQGDGQPQHF. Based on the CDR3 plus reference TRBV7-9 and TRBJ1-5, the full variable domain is DTGVSQNPRHKITKRGQNVTFRCDPISEHNRLYWYRQTLGQGPEFLTYFQNEAQLEKSRLLSDRFSAERPKGSFSTLEIQRTEQGDSAMYLCASSLAQGDGQPQHFGDGTRLSIL.

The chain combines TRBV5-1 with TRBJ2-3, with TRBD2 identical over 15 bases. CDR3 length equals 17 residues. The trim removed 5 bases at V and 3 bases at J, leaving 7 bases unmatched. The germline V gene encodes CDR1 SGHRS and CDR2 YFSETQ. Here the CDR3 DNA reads TGCGCCAGCAGGCCCTCGGGGACTAGCGGGAGGACAGATACGCAGTATTTT. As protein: CASRPSGTSGRTDTQYF.

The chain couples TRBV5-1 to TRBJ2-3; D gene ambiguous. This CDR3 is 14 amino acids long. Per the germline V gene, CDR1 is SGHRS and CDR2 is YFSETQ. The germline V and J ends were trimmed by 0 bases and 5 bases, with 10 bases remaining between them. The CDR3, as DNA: TGCGCCAGCAGCTTGGTAGGAGCGCAAGATACGCAGTATTTT. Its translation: CASSLVGAQDTQYF.

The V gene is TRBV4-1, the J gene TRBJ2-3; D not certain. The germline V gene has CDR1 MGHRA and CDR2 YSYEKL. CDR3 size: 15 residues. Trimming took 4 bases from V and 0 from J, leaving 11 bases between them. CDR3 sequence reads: CASSRPGPSTDTQYF. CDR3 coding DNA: TGCGCCAGCAGCCGTCCAGGCCCTAGCACAGATACGCAGTATTTT.

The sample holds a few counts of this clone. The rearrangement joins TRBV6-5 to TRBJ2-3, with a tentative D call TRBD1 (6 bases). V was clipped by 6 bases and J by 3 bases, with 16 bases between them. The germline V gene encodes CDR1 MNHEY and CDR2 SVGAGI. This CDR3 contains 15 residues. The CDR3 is CASRQDSGGTDTQYF. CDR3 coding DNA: TGTGCCAGCAGACAGGACAGTGGAGGAACAGATACGCAGTATTTT.

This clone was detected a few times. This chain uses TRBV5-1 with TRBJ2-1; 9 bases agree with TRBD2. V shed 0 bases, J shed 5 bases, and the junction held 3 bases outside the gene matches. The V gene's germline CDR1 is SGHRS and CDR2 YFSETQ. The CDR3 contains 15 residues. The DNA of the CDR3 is TGCGCCAGCAGCTTGGGACTAGCGGTCCACAATGAGCAGTTCTTC. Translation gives CASSLGLAVHNEQFF.

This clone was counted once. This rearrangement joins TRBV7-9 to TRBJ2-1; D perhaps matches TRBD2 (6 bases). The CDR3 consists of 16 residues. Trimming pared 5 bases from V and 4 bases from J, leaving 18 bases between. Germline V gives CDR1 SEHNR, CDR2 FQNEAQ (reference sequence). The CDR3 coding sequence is TGTGCCAGCAGCCCTCTAGGGGAGGTTTCGTACAATGAGCAGTTCTTC. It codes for CASSPLGEVSYNEQFF.

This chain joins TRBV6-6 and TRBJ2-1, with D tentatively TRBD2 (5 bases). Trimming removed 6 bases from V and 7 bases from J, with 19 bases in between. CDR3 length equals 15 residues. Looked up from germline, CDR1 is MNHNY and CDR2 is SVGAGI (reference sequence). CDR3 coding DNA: TGTGCCAGCAGCTGGGAGCGGATAGACCTTAATGAGCAGTTCTTC. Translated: CASSWERIDLNEQFF.

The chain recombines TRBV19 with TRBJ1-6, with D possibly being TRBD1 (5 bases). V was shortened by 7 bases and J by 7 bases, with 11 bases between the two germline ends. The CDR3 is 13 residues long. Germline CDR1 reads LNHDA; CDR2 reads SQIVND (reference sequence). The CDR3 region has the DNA TGTGCCAGTACGGCAGGGCTCAATTCACCCCTCCACTTT. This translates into CASTAGLNSPLHF.

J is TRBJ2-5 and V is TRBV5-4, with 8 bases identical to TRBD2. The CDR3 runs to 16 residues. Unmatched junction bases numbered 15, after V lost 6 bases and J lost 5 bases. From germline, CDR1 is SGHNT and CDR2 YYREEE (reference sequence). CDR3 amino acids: CASNSYRGGPGETQYF. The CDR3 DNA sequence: TGTGCCAGCAACTCCTATCGGGGGGGGCCTGGGGAGACCCAGTACTTC.

Here the CDR3 DNA reads TGTGCCAGCAGCCAAGGAGTTGGAGGCTATGAGCAGTTCTTC. It codes for CASSQGVGGYEQFF. The chain links TRBV3-1 (or the pseudogene TRBV3-2) to TRBJ2-1, with D perhaps TRBD2 (5 bases). V lost 1 base and J 8 bases, leaving 12 bases between the germline ends. This CDR3 comprises 14 residues. Per germline, CDR1 LGHDT and CDR2 YNNKEL (reference sequence).

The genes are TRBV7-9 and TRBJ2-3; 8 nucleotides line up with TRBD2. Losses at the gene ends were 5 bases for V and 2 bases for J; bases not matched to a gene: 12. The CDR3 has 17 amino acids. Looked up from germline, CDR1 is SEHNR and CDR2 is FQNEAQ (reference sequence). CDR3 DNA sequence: TGTGCCAGCAGCCCGCTCGGGGGGGGCGTTTCCACAGATACGCAGTATTTT. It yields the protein CASSPLGGGVSTDTQYF.

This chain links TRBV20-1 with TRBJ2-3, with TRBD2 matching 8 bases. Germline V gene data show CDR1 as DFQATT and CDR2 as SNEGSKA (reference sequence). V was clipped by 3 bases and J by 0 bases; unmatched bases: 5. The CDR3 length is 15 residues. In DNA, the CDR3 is TGCAGTGCTAGTAATCCTAGCGGGAGCACAGATACGCAGTATTTT. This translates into CSASNPSGSTDTQYF.

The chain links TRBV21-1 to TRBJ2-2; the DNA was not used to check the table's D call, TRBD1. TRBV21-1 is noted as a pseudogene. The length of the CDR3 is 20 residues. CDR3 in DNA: TGTGCCAGCAGCAATCGACCGGGACAGGGGTTCCCTACGAACACCGGGGAGCTGTTTTTT. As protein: CASSNRPGQGFPTNTGELFF.

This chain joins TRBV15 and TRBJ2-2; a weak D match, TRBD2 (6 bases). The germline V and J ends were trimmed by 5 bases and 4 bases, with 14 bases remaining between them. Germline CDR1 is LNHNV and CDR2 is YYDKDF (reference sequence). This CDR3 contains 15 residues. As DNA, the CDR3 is TGTGCCACCAGCTGGAGAAGCGGGTCCACCGGGGAGCTGTTTTTT. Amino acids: CATSWRSGSTGELFF. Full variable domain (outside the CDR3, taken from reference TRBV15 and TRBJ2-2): DAMVIQNPRYQVTQFGKPVTLSCSQTLNHNVMYWYQQKSSQAPKLLFHYYDKDFNNEADTPDNFQSRRPNTSFCFLDIRSPGLGDTAMYLCATSWRSGSTGELFFGEGSRLTVL.

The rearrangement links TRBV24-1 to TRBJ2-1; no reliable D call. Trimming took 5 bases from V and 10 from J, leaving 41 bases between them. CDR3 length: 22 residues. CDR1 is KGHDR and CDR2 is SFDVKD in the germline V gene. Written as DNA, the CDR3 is TGTGCCACCAGTGTTCTTATGGGTTTCGCCGCTTTGGATAGCCGCGCCACCCCGGAGCAGTTCTTC. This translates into CATSVLMGFAALDSRATPEQFF.

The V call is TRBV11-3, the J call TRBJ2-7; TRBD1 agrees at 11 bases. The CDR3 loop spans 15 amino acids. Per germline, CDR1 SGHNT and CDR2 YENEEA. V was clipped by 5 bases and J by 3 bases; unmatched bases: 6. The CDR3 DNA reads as TGTGCCAGCAGCCCCGGGACAGGGGGTCTCTACGAGCAGTACTTC. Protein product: CASSPGTGGLYEQYF.

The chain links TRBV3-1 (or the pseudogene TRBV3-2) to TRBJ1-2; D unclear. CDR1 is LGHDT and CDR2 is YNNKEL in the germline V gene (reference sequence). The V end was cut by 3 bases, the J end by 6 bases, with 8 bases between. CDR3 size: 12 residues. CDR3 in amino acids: CASSQGPNGYTF. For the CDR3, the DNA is TGTGCCAGCAGCCAGGGCCCCAATGGCTACACCTTC.

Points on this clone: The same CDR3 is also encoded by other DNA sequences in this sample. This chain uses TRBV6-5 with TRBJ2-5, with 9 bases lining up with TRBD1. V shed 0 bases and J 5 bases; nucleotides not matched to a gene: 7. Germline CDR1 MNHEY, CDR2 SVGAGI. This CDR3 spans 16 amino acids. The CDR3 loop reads CASSYSRTGGGETQYF. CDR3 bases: TGTGCCAGCAGTTACTCTCGTACAGGGGGCGGCGAGACCCAGTACTTC.